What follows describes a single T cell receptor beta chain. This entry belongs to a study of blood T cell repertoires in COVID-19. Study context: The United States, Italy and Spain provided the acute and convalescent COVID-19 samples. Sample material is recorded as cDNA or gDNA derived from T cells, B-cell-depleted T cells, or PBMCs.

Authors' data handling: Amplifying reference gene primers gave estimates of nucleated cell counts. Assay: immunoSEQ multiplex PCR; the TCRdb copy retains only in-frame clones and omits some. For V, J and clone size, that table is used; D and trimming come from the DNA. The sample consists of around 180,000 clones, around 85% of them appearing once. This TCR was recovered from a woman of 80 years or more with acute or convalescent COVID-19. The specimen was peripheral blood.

CDR3: CASSQERIAGGSYEQYF. CDR3 DNA: TGCGCCAGCAGCCAAGAGAGGATAGCGGGGGGCTCCTACGAGCAGTACTTC. The genes are TRBV4-3 and TRBJ2-7; TRBD2 aligns across 10 bases. Trimming removed 0 bases from V and 0 bases from J; junction bases left unmatched: 5. Per the germline V gene, CDR1 is LGHNA and CDR2 is YSLEER. The CDR3 contains 17 residues.